The 19 T cell receptor beta chains below all came from one sample that was sequenced in a study of T-cell memory formation after mild COVID-19. TCRdb re-called the 5' RACE reads through MiXCR, storing one row per CDR3 protein. The sample holds more than 350,000 distinct CDR3 sequences, 15% to 20% seen once. Specimen: PBMCs or a T cell subset sorted from them (not recorded which). These receptor sequences come from a man between 18 and 35 years old who had mild COVID-19 (a few samples of this study predate the infection). Cell type and time point are not known.

To note about this clonotype: One end of the junction varies from germline; a read error may be responsible. The genes are TRBV20-1 and TRBJ2-6; no reliable D call. The CDR3 contains 17 residues. CDR1 and CDR2 from the germline V gene are DFQATT and SNEGSKA (reference sequence). The chain's CDR3 is CSARVPGLSSGANVLTF. CDR3 coding DNA: TGCAGTGCGAGAGTGCCAGGCCTGAGCTCTGGGGCCAACGTCCTGACTTTC.

J is TRBJ2-7 and V is TRBV3-1; the D gene is possibly TRBD2 (6 bases). CDR3 size: 13 residues. Per germline, CDR1 LGHDT and CDR2 YNNKEL (reference sequence). The germline V and J ends were trimmed by 1 base and 7 bases, with 11 bases remaining between them. The CDR3 spells CASSQGSRGEQYF. In DNA form, the CDR3 reads TGTGCCAGCAGCCAAGGATCTCGGGGGGAGCAGTACTTC.

The V gene is TRBV29-1, the J gene TRBJ2-2; D is perhaps TRBD1 (6 bases). Germline V gene data show CDR1 as SQVTM and CDR2 as ANQGSEA. The CDR3 spans 13 residues. V shed 7 bases and J shed 2 bases, with 11 bases lying between them. The CDR3 DNA reads TGCAGCGGAAAGGGGGAAAACACCGGGGAGCTGTTTTTT. It translates to CSGKGENTGELFF.

For this clonotype: Compared with germline, one end of the junction differs, possibly owing to a read error. The chain uses TRBV29-1 and TRBJ2-6; TRBD1 might be the D (5 bases). The V gene's germline CDR1 is SQVTM and CDR2 ANQGSEA. The CDR3 spans 13 residues. In nucleotides, the CDR3 is TGCAGCGTTTCCTCATCTGGGGCCAACGTCCTGAATTTC. Translation gives CSVSSSGANVLNF.

The V and J genes are TRBV12-3 or TRBV12-4 and TRBJ2-1; 10 nucleotides line up with TRBD2. Trimming cost V 6 bases and J 0 bases; bases outside gene matches: 5. This CDR3 is 16 amino acids long. The CDR3 sequence is CASSSSGGHSYNEQFF. For the CDR3, the DNA is TGTGCCAGCAGCAGTAGCGGGGGGCACTCCTACAATGAGCAGTTCTTC.

Notes on this clonotype: Germline and junction disagree at one end, which may indicate a read error. The chain uses TRBV7-7 and TRBJ2-5; 9 bases agree with TRBD1. CDR3 length equals 16 residues. CDR1 is SSHAT and CDR2 is FNYEAQ in the germline V gene (reference sequence). CDR3 bases: TGTGCTAGCAGCCTACATGGGACAGGGTACCAAGAGACCCAGTACTTC. This encodes CASSLHGTGYQETQYF.

V and J are TRBV7-8 and TRBJ2-7; weak D call: TRBD1 (8 bases). This CDR3 is 15 amino acids long. V lost 1 base and J 6 bases, leaving 16 bases between the germline ends. Germline loops: CDR1 SGHVS, CDR2 FQNEAQ. The CDR3: CASSLGRGRGSEQYV. CDR3 DNA: TGTGCCAGCAGCTTAGGCAGGGGGCGCGGGAGCGAGCAGTACGTC.

V usage is TRBV12-3 or TRBV12-4 and J usage is TRBJ2-5; TRBD1 is a possible D gene (6 bases). The CDR3 runs to 14 residues. V was trimmed by 3 bases and J by 3 bases, leaving 11 bases between them. The CDR3 region has the DNA TGTGCCAGCAGTTTCCTACGGACAGAAGAGACCCAGTACTTC. This gives the protein CASSFLRTEETQYF.

This clonotype came up a few times. CDR3: CASSLGARGDSAFF. The CDR3 DNA is TGTGCCAGCAGCTTAGGCGCTCGGGGGGACTCCGCTTTCTTT. This chain joins TRBV11-3 and TRBJ1-1, with D possibly being TRBD1 (5 bases). With 1 base removed from V and 11 bases from J, the gap between germline ends came to 17 bases. Germline CDR1 reads SGHNT; CDR2 reads YENEEA. The CDR3 has 14 amino acids.

The genes are TRBV18 and TRBJ2-7; D is undetermined. Per the germline V gene, CDR1 is KGHSH and CDR2 is LQKENI. CDR3 length: 13 residues. The germline V and J ends were trimmed by 3 bases and 2 bases, with 8 bases remaining between them. The CDR3 is CASSPVPTYEQYF. The DNA of the CDR3 is TGTGCCAGCTCACCTGTGCCAACCTACGAGCAGTACTTC.

This clonotype was counted between two and nine times. The chain is built from TRBV12-3 or TRBV12-4 and TRBJ2-5, with D perhaps TRBD2 (5 bases). The V gene lost 5 bases and the J gene lost 2 bases, with 9 bases spanning the gap. This CDR3 has 13 residues. DNA for the CDR3: TGTGCCAGCAGTCTCCGGGATCAAGAGACCCAGTACTTC. Translation: CASSLRDQETQYF.

This clonotype was detected only a few times. This sequence joins TRBV9 and TRBJ1-6, with 7 bases aligning to TRBD1. V trimming: 4 bases; J trimming: 8 bases; junction bases outside the gene matches: 6. The germline CDR1 and CDR2 sequences are SGDLS and YYNGEE. CDR3 length equals 14 residues. This chain's CDR3 is CASSWGQLDSPLHF. The CDR3 DNA reads TGTGCCAGCAGCTGGGGACAGTTGGATTCACCCCTCCACTTT.

In this sample, this clonotype turned up a few times. The chain employs TRBV12-3 or TRBV12-4 and TRBJ2-7; maybe TRBD2 (7 bases). With 5 bases removed from V and 5 bases from J, the gap between germline ends came to 16 bases. The CDR3 has 14 residues. CDR3 nucleotides: TGTGCCAGCAGTCGCCAGTGGGGGGGCCACGAGCAGTACTTC. It translates to CASSRQWGGHEQYF.

This CDR3 is CASSWDRGLPEAFF. For the CDR3, the DNA is TGTGCCAGCAGCTGGGACAGGGGTCTCCCTGAAGCTTTCTTT. This chain uses TRBV6-1 with TRBJ1-1, with TRBD1 matching 10 bases. Germline-derived CDR1 and CDR2 are MNHNS and SASEGT. The CDR3 contains 14 residues. Losses at the gene ends were 6 bases for V and 6 bases for J; bases not matched to a gene: 7.

The V gene is TRBV20-1, the J gene TRBJ2-5, with D possibly TRBD2 on 5 matching bases. Trimming pared 0 bases from V and 3 bases from J, leaving 8 bases between. Per germline, CDR1 DFQATT and CDR2 SNEGSKA (reference sequence). The CDR3 loop spans 13 amino acids. CDR3: CSARDPGKETQYF. Written as DNA, the CDR3 is TGCAGTGCTAGAGATCCGGGGAAAGAGACCCAGTACTTC.

V usage is TRBV7-9 and J usage is TRBJ2-1, with D perhaps TRBD1 or TRBD2 (6 bases each). The V gene's germline CDR1 is SEHNR and CDR2 FQNEAQ (reference sequence). This CDR3 contains 18 residues. V was pared by 2 bases and J by 1 base, with 18 bases between. CDR3 nucleotide sequence: TGTGCCAGCAGCTTACCCCTGGGGGCGGGGCCGTCCTACAATGAGCAGTTCTTC. Translated: CASSLPLGAGPSYNEQFF.

The chain couples TRBV4-1 to TRBJ2-7, with D perhaps TRBD1 or TRBD2 (5 bases each). The CDR3 has 14 residues. Deletions cut 4 bases from V and 2 bases from J, with 12 bases between. The germline CDR1 and CDR2 sequences are MGHRA and YSYEKL. The CDR3 sequence is CASSLRDRAYEQYV. The CDR3 region has the DNA TGCGCCAGCAGCCTCAGGGACCGAGCCTACGAGCAGTACGTC.

Ten or more counts support this clonotype. The chain couples TRBV14 to TRBJ2-1; D is ambiguous. Trimming pared 4 bases from V and 8 bases from J, leaving 24 bases between. This CDR3 region has 17 residues. Germline CDR1 reads SGHDN; CDR2 reads FVKESK. The CDR3 DNA reads TGTGCCAGCAGCCCCACTCGGGCCAGCCGCTTATGGCATGAGCAGTTCTTC. It specifies CASSPTRASRLWHEQFF.

The rearrangement links TRBV5-1 to TRBJ2-5; D gene unclear. The CDR3 runs 16 residues. V was cut by 4 bases and J by 5 bases, with 21 bases left in between. Germline V CDR1 and CDR2: SGHRS, YFSETQ. CDR3 amino acids: CASSPRRAAQVETQYF. The CDR3 DNA reads as TGCGCCAGCAGCCCGCGACGGGCAGCCCAGGTGGAGACCCAGTACTTC.